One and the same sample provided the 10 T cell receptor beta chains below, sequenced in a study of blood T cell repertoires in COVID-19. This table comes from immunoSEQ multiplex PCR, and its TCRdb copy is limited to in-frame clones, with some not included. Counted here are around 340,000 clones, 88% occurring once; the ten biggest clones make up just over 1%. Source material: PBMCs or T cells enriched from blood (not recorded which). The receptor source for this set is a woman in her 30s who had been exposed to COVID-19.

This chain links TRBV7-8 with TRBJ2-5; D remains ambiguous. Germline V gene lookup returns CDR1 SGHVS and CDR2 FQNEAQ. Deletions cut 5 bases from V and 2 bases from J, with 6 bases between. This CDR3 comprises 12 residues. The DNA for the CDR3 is TGTGCCAGCAGCCGCCCTCAAGAGACCCAGTACTTC. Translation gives CASSRPQETQYF.

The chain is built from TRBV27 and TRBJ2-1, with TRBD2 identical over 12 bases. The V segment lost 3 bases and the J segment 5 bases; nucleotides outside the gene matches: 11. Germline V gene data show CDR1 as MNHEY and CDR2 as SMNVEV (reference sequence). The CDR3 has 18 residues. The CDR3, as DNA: TGTGCCAGCAGTTTGGGGGCGACTAGCGGGAGTTTCCACAATGAGCAGTTCTTC. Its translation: CASSLGATSGSFHNEQFF.

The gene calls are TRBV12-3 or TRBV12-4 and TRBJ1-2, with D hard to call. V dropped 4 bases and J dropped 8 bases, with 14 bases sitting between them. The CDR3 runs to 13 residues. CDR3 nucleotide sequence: TGTGCCAGCAGTTCCCTCGAAGGAGGAGGCTACACCTTC. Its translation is CASSSLEGGGYTF.

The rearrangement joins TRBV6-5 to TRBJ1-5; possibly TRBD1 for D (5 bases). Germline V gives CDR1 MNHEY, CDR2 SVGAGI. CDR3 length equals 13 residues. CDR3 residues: CETSGTSNQPQHF. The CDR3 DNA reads TGTGAAACCTCCGGGACTTCCAACCAGCCCCAGCATTTT.

CDR3 nucleotides: TGTGCCAGCAGCCCCGGACTAGCGGGAAGGGGGTTCTACGAGCAGTACTTC. Translation: CASSPGLAGRGFYEQYF. This rearrangement joins TRBV3-1 (or the pseudogene TRBV3-2) to TRBJ2-7, with 12 bases matching TRBD2. Trimming took 4 bases from V and 3 from J; bases not matched to a gene: 10. The CDR3 has 17 amino acids. Per germline, CDR1 LGHDT and CDR2 YNNKEL (reference sequence).

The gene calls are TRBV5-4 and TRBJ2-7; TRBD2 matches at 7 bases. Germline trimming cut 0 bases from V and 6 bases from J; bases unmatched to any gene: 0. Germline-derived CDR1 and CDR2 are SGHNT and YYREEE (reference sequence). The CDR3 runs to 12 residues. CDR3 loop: CASSLAGGEQYF. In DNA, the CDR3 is TGTGCCAGCAGCTTGGCGGGGGGCGAGCAGTACTTC.

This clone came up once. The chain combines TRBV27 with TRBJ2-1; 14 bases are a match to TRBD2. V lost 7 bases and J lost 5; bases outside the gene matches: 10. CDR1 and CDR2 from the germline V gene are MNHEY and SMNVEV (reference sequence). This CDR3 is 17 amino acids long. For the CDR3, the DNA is TGTGCCAGCATCCTTAGACTAGCGGGAGGGCCAGACAATGAGCAGTTCTTC. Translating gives CASILRLAGGPDNEQFF.

The CDR3 nucleotides are TGTGCCAGCAGCGTAGAGCCGCTCATCGGGTACGAGCAGTACTTC. Translating it yields CASSVEPLIGYEQYF. This chain joins TRBV9 and TRBJ2-7, with unresolved D. The CDR3 runs 15 residues. Trimming stripped 0 bases from V and 4 bases from J, with 14 bases between. Per the germline V gene, CDR1 is SGDLS and CDR2 is YYNGEE.

CDR3 DNA sequence: TGTGCCAGCAGTCGATCGGGACAGGTTTCCTACGAGCAGTACTTC. This translates into CASSRSGQVSYEQYF. The V gene is TRBV7-2, the J gene TRBJ2-7; 8 bases map to TRBD1. CDR1 is SGHTA and CDR2 is FQGNSA in the germline V gene. The J segment lost 1 base and the V segment lost 6 bases, leaving 8 bases of the junction unmatched. This CDR3 has 15 amino acids.

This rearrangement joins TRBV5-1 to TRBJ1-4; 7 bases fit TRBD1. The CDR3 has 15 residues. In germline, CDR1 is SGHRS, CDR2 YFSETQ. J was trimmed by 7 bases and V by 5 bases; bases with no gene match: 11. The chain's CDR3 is CASRPRSGTAEKLFF. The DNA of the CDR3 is TGCGCCAGCAGACCCCGTAGCGGGACAGCTGAAAAACTGTTTTTT.